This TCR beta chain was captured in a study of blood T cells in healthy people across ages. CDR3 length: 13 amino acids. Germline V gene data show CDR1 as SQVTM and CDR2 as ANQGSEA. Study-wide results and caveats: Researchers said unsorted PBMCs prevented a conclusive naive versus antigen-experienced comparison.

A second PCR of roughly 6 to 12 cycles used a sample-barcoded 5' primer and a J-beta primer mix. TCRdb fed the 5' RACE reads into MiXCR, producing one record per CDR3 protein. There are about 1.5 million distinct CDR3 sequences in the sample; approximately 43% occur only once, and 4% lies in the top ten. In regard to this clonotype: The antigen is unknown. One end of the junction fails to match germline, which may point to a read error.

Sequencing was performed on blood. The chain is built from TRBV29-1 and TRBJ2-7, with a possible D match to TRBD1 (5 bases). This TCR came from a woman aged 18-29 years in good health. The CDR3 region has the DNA TGCAGCGTTCAAGAGACAGTATCCTACGAGCAGTACTTC. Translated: CSVQETVSYEQYF.